The 31 T cell receptor beta chains below were found in one sample sequenced in a study of blood T cells in healthy people across ages. The authors ran a second PCR of about 7 to 12 cycles using a sample-barcoded 5' primer and a J-beta primer mix. TCRdb redid the calling of the 5' RACE reads with MiXCR, one entry per CDR3 protein. The table shows around 870,000 distinct CDR3 sequences, with under 35% occurring only once. Sequencing was performed on blood. The source is a woman older than 75 in good health.

Many counts were recorded for this clonotype. The V gene is TRBV12-3 or TRBV12-4, the J gene TRBJ1-2, with D unclear. V was shortened by 8 bases and J by 2 bases, with 9 bases between the two germline ends. CDR3 length equals 12 residues. The CDR3 coding sequence is TGTGCCAGCGGGAAAGCAAACTATGGCTACACCTTC. Protein product: CASGKANYGYTF.

Concerning this clonotype: A much larger clone differs by one base, so this may be a read error. The CDR3 here is CASTPDSGANVPTF. CDR3 in DNA: TGTGCCAGCACCCCCGACTCAGGGGCCAACGTCCCGACTTTC. The rearrangement uses TRBV7-2 and TRBJ2-6; maybe TRBD1 (6 bases). The CDR3 is made up of 14 amino acids. Germline CDR1 is SGHTA and CDR2 is FQGNSA.

This clonotype was counted ten times or more. The chain couples TRBV27 to TRBJ2-5, with 9 bases fitting TRBD1. V dropped 8 bases and J dropped 2; count of bases not matched to a gene: 9. The CDR3 sequence is 15 residues long. Per germline, CDR1 MNHEY and CDR2 SMNVEV (reference sequence). The CDR3 region is CASCQFGTGQETQYF. The CDR3, as DNA: TGTGCCAGCTGTCAGTTTGGGACAGGGCAAGAGACCCAGTACTTC.

This clonotype occurred a few times. The gene calls are TRBV2 and TRBJ2-1; TRBD2 might be the D (7 bases). The germline CDR1 and CDR2 sequences are SNHLY and FYNNEI. This CDR3 contains 15 residues. V lost 3 bases and J lost 4, with 13 bases in between. The CDR3 nucleotides are TGTGCCAGCAGTGACGGACGGGGGGCTTACAATGAGCAGTTCTTC. Translated, it gives CASSDGRGAYNEQFF.

The rearrangement uses TRBV7-2 and TRBJ1-6; 7 bases align to TRBD1. This CDR3 is built from 16 residues. With 3 bases clipped from V and 0 bases from J, the junction kept 2 bases outside the gene matches. Germline V gene data show CDR1 as SGHTA and CDR2 as FQGNSA. The CDR3 is CASSFRGGSYNSPLHF. CDR3 bases: TGTGCCAGCAGCTTCAGGGGGGGCTCCTATAATTCACCCCTCCACTTT.

This clonotype has only one observation. The chain carries TRBV7-9 and TRBJ1-1, with 9 bases aligning to TRBD1. Germline CDR1 is SEHNR and CDR2 is FQNEAQ (reference sequence). The CDR3 length is 14 residues. The junction had 9 bases not matched to a gene; V was cut back by 3 bases and J by 10 bases. The CDR3 nucleotides read TGTGCCAGCAGCTTGTCCCAGGACAGGGGAGTAGCTTTCTTT. Translation: CASSLSQDRGVAFF.

This clonotype was found many times. The gene calls are TRBV3-1 and TRBJ2-3; D not certain. The V gene's germline CDR1 is LGHDT and CDR2 YNNKEL (reference sequence). The V and J ends lost 1 base and 3 bases respectively, with 5 bases between them. The length of the CDR3 is 13 residues. The CDR3 region is CASSQVLTDTQYF. The CDR3 DNA is TGTGCCAGCAGCCAAGTTTTGACAGATACGCAGTATTTT.

The chain combines TRBV7-2 with TRBJ2-2; the match to TRBD1 covers 9 bases. Germline assignment: CDR1 SGHTA and CDR2 FQGNSA. This CDR3 comprises 16 residues. V dropped 3 bases and J dropped 2; count of bases not matched to a gene: 4. The CDR3 here is CASSFGTGTNTGELFF. The CDR3 coding sequence is TGTGCCAGCAGCTTTGGGACAGGGACCAACACCGGGGAGCTGTTTTTT. Together with reference TRBV7-2 and TRBJ2-2, the CDR3 gives the full variable domain: GAGVSQSPSNKVTEKGKDVELRCDPISGHTALYWYRQSLGQGLEFLIYFQGNSAPDKSGLPSDRFSAERTGGSVSTLTIQRTQQEDSAVYLCASSFGTGTNTGELFFGEGSRLTVL.

This clonotype has at least ten counts. The chain has TRBV10-3 and TRBJ2-7; tentatively, D is TRBD1 (6 bases). Germline V gene lookup returns CDR1 ENHRY and CDR2 SYGVKD. Trimming cost V 9 bases and J 1 base, with 10 bases left between them. This CDR3 is built from 12 residues. The CDR3 coding sequence is TGTGCCATGCTACAGGGATCCTACGAGCAGTACTTC. This encodes CAMLQGSYEQYF.

This clonotype was counted at least ten times. This chain connects TRBV27 to TRBJ2-6; the D is unclear. V was shortened by 7 bases and J by 2 bases, with 6 bases between the two germline ends. CDR3 length: 13 residues. In germline, CDR1 is MNHEY, CDR2 SMNVEV (reference sequence). CDR3 protein: CASKTTGANVLTF. CDR3 bases: TGTGCCAGCAAAACCACTGGGGCCAACGTCCTGACTTTC.

About this clonotype itself: Mismatch with germline at one junction end may stem from a read error. The chain employs TRBV12-3 or TRBV12-4 and TRBJ2-5; no clear D gene. The CDR3 sequence is 13 residues long. CDR3 bases: TGTGCCAGCAGTACCCTTAAACAAGGGACCCAGTACTTC. This encodes CASSTLKQGTQYF.

The chain combines TRBV20-1 with TRBJ1-1, with 7 bases that match TRBD1. In germline, CDR1 is DFQATT, CDR2 SNEGSKA (reference sequence). CDR3 length: 12 residues. CDR3 sequence reads: CGGRQGNTEAFF. Here the CDR3 DNA reads TGCGGGGGGCGACAGGGGAACACTGAAGCTTTCTTT.

This clonotype was recorded at least ten times. This chain joins TRBV5-1 and TRBJ2-1, with D tentatively TRBD1 or TRBD2 (5 bases each). Trimming shortened V by 1 base and J by 10 bases, and 15 bases separated the two germline ends. CDR3 length: 14 residues. From germline, CDR1 is SGHRS and CDR2 YFSETQ. CDR3 residues: CASSLSGTKEEQFF. CDR3 sequence (DNA): TGCGCCAGCAGCTTGTCAGGGACGAAGGAAGAGCAGTTCTTC.

This chain joins TRBV20-1 and TRBJ1-6; the D gene is possibly TRBD1 (6 bases). The CDR3 loop spans 14 amino acids. Trimming left V 3 bases short and J 2 bases short, with 8 bases between. Per germline, CDR1 DFQATT and CDR2 SNEGSKA (reference sequence). The CDR3 loop reads CSASDRTYNSPLHF. The CDR3 DNA is TGCAGTGCTAGTGACAGGACCTATAATTCACCCCTCCACTTT.

The chain is built from TRBV11-3 and TRBJ2-1; D ambiguous. Per the germline V gene, CDR1 is SGHNT and CDR2 is YENEEA. V was shortened by 2 bases and J by 6 bases, with 11 bases between the two germline ends. This CDR3 comprises 14 residues. CDR3 coding DNA: TGTGCCAGCAGCTTAATTCGACAAGCCAATGAGCAGTTCTTC. Residues: CASSLIRQANEQFF.

This clonotype was counted at least ten times. The gene calls are TRBV12-3 or TRBV12-4 and TRBJ2-6; no reliable D call. V dropped 2 bases and J dropped 0 bases, with 5 bases sitting between them. This CDR3 has 15 amino acids. The CDR3 sequence is CASSLMHSGANVLTF. The DNA of the CDR3 is TGTGCCAGCAGTTTAATGCACTCTGGGGCCAACGTCCTGACTTTC.

This clonotype has at least ten counts. The chain has TRBV4-2 and TRBJ2-5, with TRBD2 matching 10 bases. V lost 2 bases and J lost 2; bases outside the gene matches: 2. The CDR3 extends over 15 amino acids. CDR1 is LGHNA, CDR2 YNFKEQ, per germline. The CDR3 sequence: CASSQSAGGQETQYF. In nucleotides, the CDR3 is TGTGCCAGCAGCCAATCAGCGGGGGGGCAAGAGACCCAGTACTTC.

Details on this clonotype: A much larger clone lies a single base off, so this may be a read error. This is likely a read error, given that the CDR3 carries no conserved phenylalanine or tryptophan at its end. The chain couples TRBV12-3 or TRBV12-4 to TRBJ1-2; no reliable D call. There are 16 residues in the CDR3. Between the trimmed V and J ends, which lost 4 bases and 1 base, there was a span of 16 bases. CDR3 coding DNA: TGTGCCAGCAGTTCCCTCCGGGCAGCCTTTAACTATGGCTACACCCTC. Its protein is CASSSLRAAFNYGYTL.

The sample holds many counts of this clonotype. This chain connects TRBV20-1 to TRBJ2-7; the match to TRBD1 covers 7 bases. V was clipped by 5 bases and J by 2 bases; unmatched bases: 6. CDR3 size: 13 residues. Germline V gene data show CDR1 as DFQATT and CDR2 as SNEGSKA (reference sequence). The CDR3 DNA is TGCAGTGCTCCCTCGACAGGGACCTACGAGCAGTACTTC. Protein sequence: CSAPSTGTYEQYF.

This chain links TRBV7-2 with TRBJ1-3; D possibly corresponds to TRBD1 (5 bases). The CDR3 is made up of 14 amino acids. Trimming left V 5 bases short and J 0 bases short, with 8 bases between. Per the germline V gene, CDR1 is SGHTA and CDR2 is FQGNSA. The CDR3 here is CASSPGFSGNTIYF. The DNA for the CDR3 is TGTGCCAGCAGCCCAGGGTTCTCTGGAAACACCATATATTTT.

Points on this clonotype: It may be a read error: a sequence one base away is much more abundant. The V call is TRBV7-2, the J call TRBJ2-1; 9 bases fit TRBD2. Trimming at V came to 4 bases and at J to 9 bases, leaving 10 bases not matched to a gene. The CDR3 loop spans 15 amino acids. In germline, CDR1 is SGHTA, CDR2 FQGNSA. CDR3 nucleotides: TGTGCCAGCAGCTCTAGCGGGATCAACAACAGTGAGCAGTTCTTC. Protein product: CASSSSGINNSEQFF.

Remarks on this clonotype: This may arise from a read error, as a much more abundant clone is one base away. The chain has TRBV6-1 and TRBJ2-7; 7 bases align to TRBD1. Germline CDR1 reads MNHNS; CDR2 reads SASEGT. Unmatched junction bases numbered 10, after V lost 11 bases and J lost 0 bases. CDR3 length equals 14 residues. This CDR3 reads CAGTRQGSSYEQYF. As DNA, the CDR3 is TGTGCCGGCACCCGACAGGGAAGCTCCTACGAGCAGTACTTC.

At least ten counts were recorded for this clonotype. The rearrangement uses TRBV7-2 and TRBJ2-7; 7 bases map to TRBD1. The length of the CDR3 is 16 residues. From germline, CDR1 is SGHTA and CDR2 FQGNSA. Trimming removed 5 bases from V and 2 bases from J; junction bases left unmatched: 12. The CDR3 sequence: CASSLGFGQGAYEQYF. The CDR3 DNA follows: TGTGCCAGCAGCCTCGGGTTCGGCCAGGGGGCCTACGAGCAGTACTTC.

The table lists this clonotype with a few counts. The gene calls are TRBV20-1 and TRBJ2-7, with 12 bases aligning to TRBD2. V lost 1 base to trimming and J lost 0 bases; unmatched junction nucleotides: 16. The CDR3 consists of 20 residues. Germline V lookup: CDR1 DFQATT, CDR2 SNEGSKA (reference sequence). The CDR3 spells CSARAIRTSGAAPSSYEQYF. The CDR3 bases are TGCAGTGCTAGAGCGATTCGGACTAGCGGGGCCGCCCCCTCCTCCTACGAGCAGTACTTC.

The genes are TRBV30 and TRBJ2-1; 10 positions agree with TRBD1. From germline, CDR1 is GTSNPN and CDR2 SVGIG (reference sequence). The V segment lost 2 bases and the J segment 1 base; nucleotides outside the gene matches: 14. The CDR3 has 19 amino acids. Written as DNA, the CDR3 is TGTGCCTGGAGTCCCAAGATCGGGACAGGGGTTCGGTCCTACAATGAGCAGTTCTTC. Translation: CAWSPKIGTGVRSYNEQFF.

This clonotype was seen only a few times. The chain couples TRBV25-1 to TRBJ1-1; tentative D call: TRBD1 (5 bases). The CDR3 consists of 15 residues. The germline V gene encodes CDR1 MGHDK and CDR2 SYGVNS. V shed 7 bases and J shed 0 bases, with 15 bases lying between them. DNA of the CDR3: TGTGCCAGCAAAGGAAGTATGGGGCTGAACACTGAAGCTTTCTTT. It is translated as CASKGSMGLNTEAFF.

The genes are TRBV27 and TRBJ2-2, with a weak D call TRBD2 (7 bases). This CDR3 has 15 residues. Per the germline V gene, CDR1 is MNHEY and CDR2 is SMNVEV (reference sequence). V lost 6 bases to trimming and J lost 3 bases, with 14 bases between them. The CDR3 protein is CASRGGGLYTGELFF. CDR3 sequence (DNA): TGTGCCAGCAGGGGCGGGGGCCTCTACACCGGGGAGCTGTTTTTT.

J is TRBJ1-5 and V is TRBV30, with 8 bases fitting TRBD1. CDR1 is GTSNPN, CDR2 SVGIG, per germline (reference sequence). The V gene end was trimmed by 2 bases and the J gene end by 4 bases; junction bases not matched to a gene: 13. The CDR3 covers 17 residues. CDR3 sequence reads: CAWSTRTGPLSNQPQHF. CDR3 bases: TGTGCCTGGAGTACTAGGACAGGGCCCCTCTCTAATCAGCCCCAGCATTTT.

The rearrangement links TRBV20-1 to TRBJ2-4; D is perhaps TRBD2 (6 bases). The DNA end lines up better with TRBJ2-7; the J call may be wrong. The germline CDR1 and CDR2 sequences are DFQATT and SNEGSKA (reference sequence). This CDR3 is built from 14 residues. The CDR3 protein is CSASGTAGGYEQYF. The CDR3 DNA reads TGCAGTGCTTCAGGGACCGCCGGGGGCTACGAGCAGTACTTC.

This clonotype came up many times. This sequence joins TRBV9 and TRBJ2-3, with D possibly being TRBD1 (5 bases). The V gene's germline CDR1 is SGDLS and CDR2 YYNGEE. The V end lost 1 base, the J end lost 2 bases, and 14 bases lay between the germline ends. There are 16 residues in the CDR3. The CDR3 sequence is CASSVQGAVSTDTQYF. Here the CDR3 DNA reads TGTGCCAGCAGCGTACAAGGGGCCGTATCCACAGATACGCAGTATTTT.

This clonotype was counted ten times or more. V gene TRBV5-1 combines with J gene TRBJ2-3; TRBD2 matches 10 bases. V gave up 0 bases and J gave up 5 bases; unmatched junction bases: 3. The germline gives CDR1 SGHRS, CDR2 YFSETQ. This CDR3 has 15 residues. This CDR3 is CASSLGLAGVDTQYF. The CDR3, as DNA: TGCGCCAGCAGCTTGGGCCTAGCGGGGGTAGATACGCAGTATTTT.